Listed below are T cell receptor beta chains from one sample, sequenced in a study of blood T cell repertoires in COVID-19. Profiling relied on immunoSEQ multiplex PCR, and the TCRdb table lists in-frame clones only, not all of them. In the table there are fewer than 110,000 clones, around 90% of which are singletons. Sequencing was performed on peripheral blood. The receptor source for this set is a woman older than 75 in a cohort sampled during active COVID-19. Each CDR3 is given with its conserved first and last residue.

v_gene	j_gene	CDR3aa
TRBV7-9	TRBJ1-5	CASSLGASNQPQHF
TRBV12-1	TRBJ1-5	CASSFEREMQPQHF
TRBV5-6	TRBJ1-5	CASSLTPGQGGQPQHF
TRBV5-6	TRBJ1-5	CASSLTGQGFASNQPQHF
TRBV10-2	TRBJ1-4	CASSEPNRGYNEKLFF
TRBV5-1	TRBJ1-2	CASSLGTGPNYGYTF
TRBV18	TRBJ1-1	CASSKGQGWEAFF
TRBV6-5	TRBJ1-2	CASSRDIANYGYTF
TRBV2	TRBJ2-7	CASSERGTGLGEQYF
TRBV5-4	TRBJ1-3	CASSLDQARNTIYF
TRBV27	TRBJ2-3	CASSFKGQGAWADTQYF
TRBV9	TRBJ2-6	CASSVMSTGANVLTF
TRBV3-1/TRBV3-2	TRBJ1-4	CASSQNRHDEKLFF
TRBV30	TRBJ2-3	CAWSPWDWTADTQYF
TRBV5-1	TRBJ2-1	CASSLTGTGNEQFF
TRBV19	TRBJ1-3	CASSTTGTSGNTIYF
TRBV19	TRBJ2-2	CASSKGTAGELFF
TRBV7-2	TRBJ2-7	CASSRSGTYEQYF
TRBV15	TRBJ2-7	CATSIGTGSSYEQYF
TRBV2	TRBJ2-7	CASRGDILSNEQYF
TRBV28	TRBJ1-5	CASSSQRAPSNQPQHF
TRBV5-5	TRBJ2-3	CASSLVRGGLDTQYF
TRBV29-1	TRBJ2-3	CSVEDRATWEEDTQYF
TRBV24-1	TRBJ2-3	CATSDFSGGSATDTQYF
TRBV9	TRBJ1-3	CASSETGGNFMAGNTIYF
TRBV5-6	TRBJ2-2	CASIWQGSTGELFF
TRBV10-3	TRBJ2-7	CAIATGLIYEQYF
TRBV28	TRBJ2-6	CASTRRVPGANVLTF
TRBV6-5	TRBJ2-3	CASRTGKSTDTQYF
TRBV6-6	TRBJ2-7	CASGSTDHYEQYF
TRBV3-1/TRBV3-2	TRBJ2-1	CASSQRPGMVF
TRBV12-5	TRBJ2-1	CASAGGQVVNEQFF
TRBV5-1	TRBJ2-1	CASSPTQGEQFF
TRBV5-1	TRBJ2-1	CASSLDLGTVYNEQFF
TRBV3-1/TRBV3-2	TRBJ2-5	CASSHTSGSETQYF
TRBV5-1	TRBJ1-6	CASSLTPSSYNSPLHF
TRBV21-1	TRBJ1-1	CASIVPGLEAFF
TRBV4-1	TRBJ2-2	CASSLTPPQSTNTGELFF
TRBV4-2	TRBJ2-1	CASSQEARGGNEQFF
TRBV10-3	TRBJ2-5	CAINRQGIGETQYF
TRBV15	TRBJ2-1	CATRGGESSYNEQFF
TRBV24-1	TRBJ1-2	CATSDLLGREGYTF
TRBV9	TRBJ2-5	CASSVSPGTRETQYF
TRBV23-1	TRBJ1-5	CASSQSPRHLHRGISNQPQHF
TRBV25-1	TRBJ1-2	CASSTSTGLFYGYTF
TRBV4-2	TRBJ2-7	CASSQDLAPTYEQYF
TRBV10-3	TRBJ2-5	CAINLAPRETQYF
TRBV3-1/TRBV3-2	TRBJ1-4	CASSVTGDEKLFF
TRBV28	TRBJ2-2	CASSLTGGRTGELFF
TRBV28	TRBJ2-3	CASSSPRLAGGDTQYF
TRBV23-1	TRBJ1-5	CASSNRGSNQPQHF
TRBV5-6	TRBJ2-3	CASSLWWAGGDTQYF
TRBV21-1	TRBJ2-1	CASEQRGNGVGSYNEQFF
TRBV10-2	TRBJ2-7	CASSASTSGGGYQYF
TRBV24-1	TRBJ2-1	CATSEGRGSGASPDEQFF
TRBV2	TRBJ2-5	CASSKGRGETQYF
TRBV14	TRBJ1-1	CASSQGTGWNEAFF
TRBV19	TRBJ1-1	CASGQGSTEAFF
TRBV7-7	TRBJ1-3	CASSTGQSSGNTIYF